This T cell receptor beta chain was observed in a study of CD8 T cells in ankylosing spondylitis. TCRdb reprocessed the 5' RACE reads with MiXCR, giving one entry per CDR3 protein. The sample includes around 130,000 distinct CDR3 sequences, 7% of them seen just once. This clonotype has at least ten counts. Germline V gene sequence: CDR1 SGHRS, CDR2 YFSETQ. Trimming removed 4 bases at V and 4 bases at J, with 17 bases between. The CDR3 extends over 15 amino acids. This clonotype was sampled from a male donor with ankylosing spondylitis or in good health (not recorded which). The sequencing input was blood, either unsorted or a sorted T cell fraction (not recorded which). The chain carries TRBV5-1 and TRBJ1-2; D is uncertain. DNA of the CDR3: TGCGCCAGCAGCCCACCCGGACCTGGAGGCTATGGCTACACCTTC. It encodes CASSPPGPGGYGYTF.